This T cell receptor (beta chain) is from a study of radiotherapy plus CTLA-4 blockade in lung cancer. The overall study: Among all patients, around 18% showed objective responses, while 30% to 40% had disease control. Study findings and constraints: Once radiotherapy plus ipilimumab had been given, TCR clones derived from tumor expanded in blood.

Produced via immunoSEQ multiplex PCR; TCRdb's table is partial and in-frame only. The sample shows about 45,000 clones, around 63% of them seen only once. With ipilimumab providing CTLA-4 blockade, focal radiation was administered to patients who had chemo-refractory metastatic non-small-cell lung cancer. About this clone: Its antigen is not known.

CDR3 length equals 14 residues. V dropped 4 bases and J dropped 1; count of bases not matched to a gene: 3. Germline loops: CDR1 LNHDA, CDR2 SQIVND (reference sequence). This clonotype originated in a human donor with non-small cell lung cancer who had a partial response to radiotherapy plus ipilimumab. This chain uses TRBV19 with TRBJ1-1, with 7 bases lining up with TRBD1. Source: peripheral blood, taken from a patient treated with radiotherapy plus ipilimumab. CDR3 in DNA: TGTGCCAGTAGTACATGGGACAGGAACACTGAAGCTTTCTTT. Encoded protein: CASSTWDRNTEAFF.